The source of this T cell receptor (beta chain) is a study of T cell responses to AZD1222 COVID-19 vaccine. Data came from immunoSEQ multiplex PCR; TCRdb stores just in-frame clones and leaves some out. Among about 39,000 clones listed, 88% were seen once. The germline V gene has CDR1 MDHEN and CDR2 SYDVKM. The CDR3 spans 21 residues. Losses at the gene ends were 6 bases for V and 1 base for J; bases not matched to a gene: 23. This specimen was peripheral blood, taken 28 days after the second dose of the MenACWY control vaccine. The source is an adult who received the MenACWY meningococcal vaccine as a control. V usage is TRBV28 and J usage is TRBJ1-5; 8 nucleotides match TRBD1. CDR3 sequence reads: CASSRRWAGRGPKISNQPQHF. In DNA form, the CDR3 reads TGTGCCAGCAGCCGGAGGTGGGCAGGCAGGGGGCCCAAAATAAGCAATCAGCCCCAGCATTTT.